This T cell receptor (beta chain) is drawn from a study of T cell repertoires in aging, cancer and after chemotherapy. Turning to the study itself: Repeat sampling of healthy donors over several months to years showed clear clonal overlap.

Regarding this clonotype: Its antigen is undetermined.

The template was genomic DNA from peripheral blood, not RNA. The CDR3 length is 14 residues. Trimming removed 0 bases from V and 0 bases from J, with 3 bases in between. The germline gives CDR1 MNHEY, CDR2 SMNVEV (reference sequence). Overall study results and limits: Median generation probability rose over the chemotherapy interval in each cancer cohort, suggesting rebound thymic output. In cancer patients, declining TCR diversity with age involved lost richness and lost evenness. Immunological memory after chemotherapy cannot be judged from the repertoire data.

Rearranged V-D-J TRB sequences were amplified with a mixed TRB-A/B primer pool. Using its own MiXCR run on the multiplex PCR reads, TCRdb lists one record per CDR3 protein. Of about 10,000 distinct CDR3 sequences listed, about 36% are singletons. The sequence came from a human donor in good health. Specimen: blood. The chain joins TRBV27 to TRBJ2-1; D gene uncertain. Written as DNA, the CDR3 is TGTGCCAGCAGTTTATCGGGCTCCTACAATGAGCAGTTCTTC. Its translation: CASSLSGSYNEQFF.